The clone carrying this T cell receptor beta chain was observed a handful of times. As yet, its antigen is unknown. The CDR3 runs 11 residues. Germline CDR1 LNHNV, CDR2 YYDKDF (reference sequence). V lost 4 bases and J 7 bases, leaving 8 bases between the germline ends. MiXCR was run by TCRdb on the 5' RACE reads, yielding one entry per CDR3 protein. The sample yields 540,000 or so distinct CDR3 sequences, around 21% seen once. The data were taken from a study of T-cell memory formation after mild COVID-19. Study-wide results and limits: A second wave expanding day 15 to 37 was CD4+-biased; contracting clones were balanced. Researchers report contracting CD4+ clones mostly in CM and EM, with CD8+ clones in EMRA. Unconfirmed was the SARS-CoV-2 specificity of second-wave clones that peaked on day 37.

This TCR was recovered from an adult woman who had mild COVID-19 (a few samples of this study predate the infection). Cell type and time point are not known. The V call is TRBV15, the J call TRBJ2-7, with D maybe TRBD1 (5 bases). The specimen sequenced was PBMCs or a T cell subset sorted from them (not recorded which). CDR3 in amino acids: CATSNYREQYF. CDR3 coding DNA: TGTGCCACCAGCAACTACAGGGAGCAGTACTTC.